This entry features one TCR beta chain sequence. Its binding antigen is unknown. No quality values exist for individual bases; no much larger clone is one base distant. Libraries were made using the immunoSEQ multiplex PCR assay. For the multiplex PCR, a mixture combining 60 forward primers for TCR Vbeta segments and 13 reverse primers for TCR Jbeta segments was used. The CDR3 region of rearranged TCR beta genes was amplified from genomic DNA with a multiplex PCR assay. Amplified TCR beta libraries were sequenced as 87-base-pair reads on the Illumina HiSeq System. In the source study's methods: A later analysis tallied around 87 million unique TCR beta chains across the roughly 610 repertoires, and about 10 million of those chains were shared by two or more donors. A nearest-neighbor algorithm error-corrected the raw reads and collapsed the reads into unique sequences, merging closely related sequences to remove PCR and sequencing errors. CDR3 sequences were aligned to IMGT reference sequences to assign V, D and J gene segments. Each retained sequence needed at least a six-nucleotide match to both a V gene segment and a J gene segment. A rearrangement counted as productive if the CDR3 had no stop codons and remained in frame with V and J, and every other rearrangement counted as non-productive. CDR3 was defined by IMGT convention, running from the second conserved V-encoded cysteine to the conserved J-encoded phenylalanine. Sequences without an unambiguous match to a single V gene segment were excluded from the earlier analysis of several hundred of the donors. An earlier analysis of a few hundred of the donors called V segments functional above 56.7% productive rearrangements and segregating when the between-donor standard deviation exceeded 5%. To diagnose cytomegalovirus status from the catalog of TCR beta chain sequences, a statistical classification framework was built. In a later analysis, V and J genes were assigned by comparing TCR nucleotide sequences against IMGT/GENE-DB human TR gene sequences. In a later analysis, CDR3 sequences and most-parsimonious VDJ recombination scenarios were assigned using the TCRdist pipeline. In a later analysis, each TCR beta chain was defined by its CDR3 amino acid sequence together with its V-gene family, and reads without a unique V-gene family were excluded. As a way to deal with suspected cross-contamination and a sequencing artifact, a later analysis dropped 500 to 700 nucleotide sequences that were highly shared and had low generation probability. For each public chain, a later analysis derived a clonal expansion index from normalized ranks of inferred template counts within each repertoire. Generation probabilities in a later analysis came from a VDJ recombination model fitted to out-of-frame rearrangements, and those results were checked against IGoR. A later analysis scored TCR-TCR, TCR-HLA and TCR-CMV co-occurrence with hypergeometric tests, applying a repertoire-size bias correction to TCR pairs. A later analysis estimated false discovery rates by permuting HLA or CMV assignments 20 times. In a later analysis, co-occurring TCRs were grouped using DBSCAN, and TCRdist sequence similarity was added for clustering within HLA-allele-positive subsets. Repertoires with fewer than 30,000 or more than 120,000 public chains were left out of co-occurrence clustering, as were about 5 repertoires with anomalous nucleotide sharing. What TCRdb holds here is the immuneACCESS table cut down to in-frame rearrangements. Part of the clones is not present; checked against another copy, under half of the missing clones reflect an unresolved V gene, and the others are unexplained. V, J and clone size reflect that table, while D and trimming were determined from the DNA. Recorded for this sample are about 170,000 clones; about 80% of them occurred a single time. 6% to 7.5% of the sample is taken by the ten largest.

For CDR1 and CDR2, the germline V gene (reference sequence) lists MNHEY and SMNVEV. The CDR3 sequence holds 15 residues, the cysteine and phenylalanine included. The DNA shown is the 45-base CDR3, in frame from base 1. Trimming leaves V shorter by 0 bases and J shorter by 6 bases, with the junction holding 5 bases beyond the gene matches. This record comes from a study of cytomegalovirus exposure and HLA in healthy donors (dated by TCRdb to about 2017). Background on the whole study: In an earlier analysis of some 550 of the donors, about 270 Gb of sequence data and approximately 120 million unique TCR beta sequences from roughly 190 million T cells were reported. Class I and class II HLA loci were covered by the typing at four-digit resolution. A later analysis re-analyzed previously published TCR beta repertoires from hundreds of donors and added high-resolution HLA genotyping to study TCR occurrence patterns. Four or five DR-DQ haplotypes were treated as single units for association and clustering because of strong linkage in the cohort. The T cell repertoires of around 730 subjects were profiled by immunosequencing and related to cytomegalovirus serostatus. An early release that covered about 600 HLA-typed donors contained about 300 gigabases of sequencing data and 75 million to 100 million unique TCR sequences. Among the roughly 400 genotyped donors, about 85% belonged to the genetic ancestry cluster associated with self-reported Caucasian donors. The number of typed donors differed by locus: roughly 629-640 for A, B, C, DRB1 and DQB1; roughly 510 for DQA1; around 610 for DPA1; and 450 to 480 for DPB1. Along with the 666-subject first cohort, a separate validation cohort of around 110 different subjects was used. The study aimed to test whether signatures of past pathogen exposure could be identified by cataloging public T cell receptors. In the later analysis, no new phenotypic data were used to find candidate immune exposures; instead, reliance was placed on TCR beta sequences and their occurrence across donors. Genome-wide SNP genotypes for about 65% of the roughly 670 donors were used in a later genetic analysis, which treated that subset as a discovery cohort. High-throughput TCR immunosequencing, statistical association of individual TCRs with disease status, and machine learning were combined to predict cytomegalovirus infection status. Alongside the repertoire data, information on donor age, sex, ethnicity and CMV serostatus was compiled. In an earlier analysis of about 590 of the donors, high-throughput TCR beta sequencing was used to judge whether each TCR beta V gene segment behaved as functional or pseudogenic. All discovery cohort repertoires had been generated using a single sequencing platform. Among around 400 genotyped donors of the cohort, an average of roughly 230,000 unique TCR beta nucleotide sequences was sequenced per donor, of which 15% to 20% were non-productive.

The cohort consisted of 600 to 700 healthy bone marrow donors. At the time of sampling, every cohort member was nominally healthy, though immune exposures that went unrecorded were likely present. The donor tested CMV seropositive and was one of the 289 seropositive cohort members. A peripheral blood sample was provided by each donor, and peripheral blood mononuclear cells were used for TCR beta sequencing. The Qiagen DNeasy Blood Extraction Kit was used to extract genomic DNA from the blood cell samples. Paper-wide results and their limitations: According to the authors, the approach could potentially be generalized to other disease states and immunological phenotypes. Because counts were too low, approximately 15 rarely observed V segments, including chromosome 9 orphons, were excluded from the earlier analysis of 500 to 700 of the donors. A cluster of highly shared sequence variants was judged likely to be a technical artifact of the sequencing pipeline. Strong co-occurrence of HLA alleles, especially DR and DQ, made assigning TCR associations to individual alleles difficult. In a later analysis, HLA-associated TCR beta chains were found to be more clonally expanded and to have lower generation probabilities than equally common non-associated chains. This cohort had only TCR beta chains sequenced, and the lack of alpha or paired-chain data limited which features could be detected. Three of the identified cytomegalovirus-associated TCR beta chains were confirmed in vitro to be specific for cytomegalovirus antigens. Several of the top co-occurrence clusters appeared to be linked to parvovirus B19, influenza, CMV and Epstein-Barr virus, according to a later analysis. In a later analysis, the rate of TCR association differed among HLA loci, with DRB1 alleles having the most associated TCRs and HLA-C alleles having the fewest. Specific HLA alleles were associated with over 15,000 TCR beta sequences at a false discovery rate of 0.05 in a later analysis. Broadly in line with IMGT annotations, most TCR beta V segments showed up in productive rearrangements about 87% or about 30% of the time in an earlier analysis of several hundred of the donors. Most CMV-associated TCR beta chains appeared to be HLA-restricted in a later analysis, and the HLA associations seemed to be driven largely by CMV exposure. Immune exposure information for the cohort was limited to CMV serostatus. Linkage disequilibrium might explain the correlated functional status among segregating V segments, but an unknown experimental factor could not be ruled out. Some IMGT-functional V segments, including TRBV6-2 and TRBV6-3, could not be distinguished by the 87-base-pair reads and were therefore excluded. The classifier was reported to diagnose cytomegalovirus status with high specificity and sensitivity in both the original and validation cohorts. A later genetic analysis associated a missense DCLRE1C variant with V-gene and J-gene trimming of TCR beta chains, and an independent cohort replicated the association. Because some donors lacked HLA typing at each locus, the association tests relied only on the typed subset. Compared with the roughly 700-donor mean, donors in an Asian-associated ancestry cluster had fewer N-insertions in productive TCRs, according to a later genetic analysis. Most TCR sequences were seen in very few donors, while some public TCRs were found in many individuals. A further reported finding was that TCR beta sequences accurately predicted the HLA-A and HLA-B alleles for most subjects in the first cohort. The presence/absence analyses assumed that sequencing depth was roughly uniform across donors, and that assumption may not be true. The study listed 164 TCR beta chains as associated with cytomegalovirus.

Sequencing was performed on PBMCs. The V and J genes are TRBV27 and TRBJ1-1; TRBD1 agrees with 9 junctional bases. The TCR sequence derives from a man aged 30-40 years in good health and CMV-seropositive. The base sequence is TGTGCCAGCAGTTTATCCGCCGGGACAGGGTCTGAAGCTTTCTTT. This encodes CASSLSAGTGSEAFF.